The 27 T cell receptor beta chains reported below all come from one sample, sequenced in a study of OX40 agonist ivuxolimab in advanced cancers. Measured with immunoSEQ multiplex PCR; TCRdb has only the in-frame clones, and not every one. The table records around 67,000 clones, around nine tenths of them present only once. This specimen was CD4+ or CD8+ T cells sorted from blood, taken in a trial of the OX40 agonist ivuxolimab. Receptor source: an adult with an advanced solid tumor such as melanoma, head and neck, liver or kidney cancer.

This chain uses TRBV25-1 with TRBJ1-1; a possible D gene is TRBD1 (6 bases). This CDR3 has 16 residues. V was shortened by 2 bases and J by 0 bases, with 13 bases between the two germline ends. Per the germline V gene, CDR1 is MGHDK and CDR2 is SYGVNS. The CDR3 region is CASSEEGEGMNTEAFF. In DNA form, the CDR3 reads TGTGCCAGCAGTGAAGAGGGGGAGGGGATGAACACTGAAGCTTTCTTT.

The chain has TRBV5-4 and TRBJ2-6; D is ambiguous. V was clipped by 4 bases and J by 4 bases, with 9 bases between them. This CDR3 comprises 14 residues. From germline, CDR1 is SGHNT and CDR2 YYREEE (reference sequence). The CDR3 sequence: CASSRSAGANVLTF. The CDR3 bases are TGTGCCAGCAGCAGATCGGCCGGGGCCAACGTCCTGACTTTC.

The chain is built from TRBV5-1 and TRBJ2-5; 12 nucleotides line up with TRBD1. CDR1 SGHRS and CDR2 YFSETQ come from the germline V gene. Germline trimming cut 3 bases from V and 5 bases from J; bases unmatched to any gene: 5. The CDR3 is 15 amino acids. The CDR3 sequence: CASSSGQGALETQYF. DNA of the CDR3: TGCGCCAGCAGCTCGGGACAGGGGGCGCTTGAGACCCAGTACTTC.

Here the CDR3 reads CASTVYVSYEQYF. The CDR3 DNA sequence: TGTGCCAGCACAGTATACGTATCCTACGAGCAGTACTTC. The V and J genes are TRBV6-5 and TRBJ2-7; the D is unclear. Trimming took 7 bases from V and 1 from J, leaving 11 bases between them. Germline V gene data show CDR1 as MNHEY and CDR2 as SVGAGI. The CDR3 is 13 residues long.

The chain joins TRBV4-3 to TRBJ2-3; TRBD2 aligns across 11 bases. This CDR3 has 16 residues. Germline CDR1 and CDR2: LGHNA and YSLEER. V lost 4 bases, J lost 3 bases, and 6 bases stayed unmatched. The CDR3 spells CASSLYRTSGTDTQYF. In nucleotides, the CDR3 is TGCGCCAGCAGCCTCTATCGGACTAGCGGGACAGATACGCAGTATTTT.

The chain has TRBV30 and TRBJ1-5, with 8 bases lining up with TRBD1. The CDR3 totals 14 residues. Germline CDR1 is GTSNPN and CDR2 is SVGIG (reference sequence). J gave up 6 bases and V 1 base, and 5 bases lay outside the gene matches. The DNA for the CDR3 is TGTGCCTGGAGTGAGGACAGGGCCCCTCAGCCCCAGCATTTT. This encodes CAWSEDRAPQPQHF.

The rearrangement links TRBV6-1 to TRBJ2-5; 11 bases map to TRBD2. J lost 5 bases, V lost 5 bases, and 7 bases had no gene match. From germline, CDR1 is MNHNS and CDR2 SASEGT. The CDR3 loop spans 15 amino acids. In DNA form, the CDR3 reads TGTGCCAGCAGTTCGATGACTAGCGGGATTGAGACCCAGTACTTC. Its translation: CASSSMTSGIETQYF.

V usage is TRBV19 and J usage is TRBJ2-2, with TRBD2 matching over 8 bases. Trimming at V came to 6 bases and at J to 3 bases, leaving 9 bases not matched to a gene. The CDR3 has 16 residues. Germline CDR1 and CDR2: LNHDA and SQIVND (reference sequence). The CDR3 nucleotides are TGTGCCAGTAGGGATTCTGGACTAGCCGACACCGGGGAGCTGTTTTTT. It translates to CASRDSGLADTGELFF.

This chain connects TRBV5-6 to TRBJ1-2, with D perhaps TRBD1 (5 bases). The CDR3 extends over 13 amino acids. Germline CDR1 reads SGHDT; CDR2 reads YYEEEE. V was shortened by 1 base and J by 7 bases, with 11 bases between the two germline ends. CDR3 in amino acids: CASSLWQGRGYTF. The CDR3 coding sequence is TGTGCCAGCAGCTTGTGGCAGGGTCGTGGCTACACCTTC.

DNA of the CDR3: TGTGCCAGCTCTGGTACGAACACTGAAGCTTTCTTT. Translating gives CASSGTNTEAFF. V and J are TRBV11-1 and TRBJ1-1; D not certain. The CDR3 is 12 residues long. The germline V and J ends were trimmed by 8 bases and 1 base, with 8 bases remaining between them. Germline V lookup: CDR1 SGHAT, CDR2 FQDESV (reference sequence).

The rearrangement uses TRBV4-1 and TRBJ1-6, with unresolved D. This CDR3 is built from 14 residues. V lost 1 base to trimming and J lost 4 bases, with 5 bases between them. Germline V gene data show CDR1 as MGHRA and CDR2 as YSYEKL. The CDR3 sequence is CASSQVSYNSPLHF. DNA of the CDR3: TGCGCCAGCAGCCAAGTGTCGTATAATTCACCCCTCCACTTT.

The chain joins TRBV7-2 to TRBJ2-1, with D unclear. V lost 4 bases and J 2 bases, leaving 12 bases between the germline ends. This CDR3 spans 15 amino acids. Looked up from germline, CDR1 is SGHTA and CDR2 is FQGNSA. For the CDR3, the DNA is TGTGCCAGCAGCTCCTATAACATTCCCTACAATGAGCAGTTCTTC. Its translation: CASSSYNIPYNEQFF.

The J gene is TRBJ2-2, the V gene TRBV10-3; 8 bases fit TRBD1. The CDR3 contains 14 residues. Germline assignment: CDR1 ENHRY and CDR2 SYGVKD. Trimming cost V 9 bases and J 1 base; bases outside gene matches: 4. CDR3: CAISGTGNTGELFF. As DNA, the CDR3 is TGTGCCATATCCGGGACAGGGAACACCGGGGAGCTGTTTTTT.

The genes are TRBV9 and TRBJ2-5, with D possibly called TRBD1 or TRBD2 (5 bases each). The CDR3 is made up of 14 amino acids. The germline V gene has CDR1 SGDLS and CDR2 YYNGEE. V lost 3 bases and J 2 bases, leaving 11 bases between the germline ends. CDR3 amino acids: CASSGGPPQETQYF. As DNA, the CDR3 is TGTGCCAGCAGCGGGGGACCTCCGCAAGAGACCCAGTACTTC.

The genes are TRBV7-2 and TRBJ2-7, with 8 bases fitting TRBD1. Germline CDR1 SGHTA, CDR2 FQGNSA. The trim removed 0 bases at V and 2 bases at J, leaving 3 bases unmatched. This CDR3 region has 15 residues. The CDR3 nucleotides read TGTGCCAGCAGCTTAGCGGGGACAGGCCCCTACGAGCAGTACTTC. Protein: CASSLAGTGPYEQYF.

The genes are TRBV11-2 and TRBJ1-2, with D possibly matching TRBD1 (6 bases). V lost 5 bases, J lost 0 bases, and 16 bases lay in between. Germline lookup yields CDR1 SGHAT and CDR2 FQNNGV. There are 16 residues in the CDR3. For the CDR3, the DNA is TGTGCCAGCAGCCTAGGGGGGCAGGCAGCTAACTATGGCTACACCTTC. Encoded protein: CASSLGGQAANYGYTF.

This clone appeared a single time. The chain is built from TRBV19 and TRBJ1-2; no clear D. Germline CDR1 is LNHDA and CDR2 is SQIVND (reference sequence). V gave up 0 bases and J gave up 4 bases, with 15 bases separating them. This CDR3 has 16 amino acids. The CDR3 nucleotides read TGTGCCAGTAGTATAGAGACTGGCTGGTCGTCCTATGGCTACACCTTC. Translated: CASSIETGWSSYGYTF. Drawing the rest from reference TRBV19 and TRBJ1-2, the complete variable domain is DGGITQSPKYLFRKEGQNVTLSCEQNLNHDAMYWYRQDPGQGLRLIYYSQIVNDFQKGDIAEGYSVSREKKESFPLTVTSAQKNPTAFYLCASSIETGWSSYGYTFGSGTRLTVV.

The chain combines TRBV18 with TRBJ1-1; no clear D gene. V lost 3 bases to trimming and J lost 2 bases, with 7 bases between them. Germline V gives CDR1 KGHSH, CDR2 LQKENI. The CDR3 length is 13 residues. CDR3 coding DNA: TGTGCCAGCTCACCCCTGGAAAACACTGAAGCTTTCTTT. Translating gives CASSPLENTEAFF.

CDR3 nucleotide sequence: TGTGCCTGGAGTCTAGGGGGGGGAGGACCTCCTAGCGAGCAGTACTTC. Translation gives CAWSLGGGGPPSEQYF. V and J are TRBV30 and TRBJ2-7, with D possibly being TRBD2 (7 bases). V was clipped by 2 bases and J by 6 bases, with 23 bases between them. CDR3 length equals 16 residues. From germline, CDR1 is GTSNPN and CDR2 SVGIG (reference sequence).

The genes are TRBV6-6 and TRBJ2-5, with a possible D match to TRBD1 (6 bases). The CDR3 is 13 residues long. The germline gives CDR1 MNHNY, CDR2 SVGAGI (reference sequence). Trimming cost V 5 bases and J 2 bases, with 9 bases left between them. Written as DNA, the CDR3 is TGTGCCAGCAGTCGGGGACAACAAGAGACCCAGTACTTC. Residues: CASSRGQQETQYF.

J is TRBJ2-1 and V is TRBV27; the match to TRBD1 covers 8 bases. The length of the CDR3 is 16 residues. The germline V gene encodes CDR1 MNHEY and CDR2 SMNVEV (reference sequence). With 5 bases clipped from V and 4 bases from J, the junction kept 10 bases outside the gene matches. Here the CDR3 reads CASSPGQGRGYNEQFF. In DNA, the CDR3 is TGTGCCAGCAGTCCCGGACAGGGACGAGGGTACAATGAGCAGTTCTTC.

The chain's CDR3 is CASRLGTGADTEAFF. The CDR3 nucleotides read TGCGCCAGCAGGCTGGGGACAGGGGCAGACACTGAAGCTTTCTTT. The rearrangement joins TRBV10-2 to TRBJ1-1; 10 nucleotides match TRBD1. Trimming cost V 6 bases and J 3 bases; bases outside gene matches: 7. Germline V gives CDR1 WSHSY, CDR2 SAAADI. This CDR3 contains 15 residues.

The chain couples TRBV5-4 to TRBJ2-1; 7 bases line up with TRBD2. The V segment lost 4 bases and the J segment 4 bases; nucleotides outside the gene matches: 17. This CDR3 comprises 18 residues. The V gene's germline CDR1 is SGHNT and CDR2 YYREEE (reference sequence). The CDR3 sequence: CASSPGGLRSEPYNEQFF. In DNA, the CDR3 is TGTGCCAGCAGCCCGGGAGGACTAAGGAGCGAGCCGTACAATGAGCAGTTCTTC.

This rearrangement joins TRBV7-2 to TRBJ2-3; weak D call: TRBD2 (5 bases). Trimming left V 6 bases short and J 6 bases short, with 7 bases between. The germline CDR1 and CDR2 sequences are SGHTA and FQGNSA. The CDR3 loop spans 11 amino acids. The CDR3 region is CASSWRDTQYF. For the CDR3, the DNA is TGTGCCAGCAGTTGGAGGGATACGCAGTATTTT.

V gene TRBV2 combines with J gene TRBJ1-1; D gene ambiguous. V dropped 4 bases and J dropped 0 bases, with 6 bases sitting between them. This CDR3 has 13 amino acids. From germline, CDR1 is SNHLY and CDR2 FYNNEI. The CDR3 spells CASSVYMNTEAFF. The CDR3 DNA reads TGTGCCAGCAGTGTTTATATGAACACTGAAGCTTTCTTT.

This clone occurred once. The chain is built from TRBV12-5 and TRBJ2-5; no reliable D call. This CDR3 is 8 amino acids long. The V end was cut by 7 bases, the J end by 14 bases, with 8 bases between. Germline CDR1 LGHNT, CDR2 FRNRAP. CDR3 amino acids: CASAITYF. CDR3 in DNA: TGTGCTAGTGCGATCACATACTTC. Based on the CDR3 plus reference TRBV12-5 and TRBJ2-5, the full variable domain is DARVTQTPRHKVTEMGQEVTMRCQPILGHNTVFWYRQTMMQGLELLAYFRNRAPLDDSGMPKDRFSAEMPDATLATLKIQPSEPRDSAVYFCASAITYFGPGTRLLVL.

The chain employs TRBV2 and TRBJ2-7; D unresolved. CDR1 is SNHLY, CDR2 FYNNEI, per germline. The CDR3 is 13 residues long. V lost 5 bases, J lost 3 bases, and 11 bases lay in between. This CDR3 is CASSPRPDYEQYF. In nucleotides, the CDR3 is TGTGCCAGCAGTCCTCGACCGGACTACGAGCAGTACTTC.